The 7 T cell receptor beta chains reported below all come from one sample, sequenced in a study of T cell repertoires in cytomegalovirus infection. Each CDR3 protein is one row after TCRdb ran MiXCR on the reads. Here the sample spans approximately 500,000 distinct CDR3 sequences, 16% being singletons. The specimen sequenced was CD8+ T cells from PBMCs. The receptors originated from a human donor in good health (CMV status not recorded). Some clones in this sample may be carry-over from other donors' samples.

This clonotype was counted between two and nine times. A read error may be the cause here, since a much bigger clone is one base away. The chain has TRBV7-3 and TRBJ1-1, with TRBD1 as a possible D gene (5 bases). The V end lost 1 base, the J end lost 1 base, and 7 bases lay between the germline ends. The CDR3 sequence is 14 residues long. The germline gives CDR1 SGHTA, CDR2 FQGTGA. CDR3 residues: CASSLIGANTEAFF. The CDR3 DNA reads TGTGCCAGCAGCTTAATAGGGGCGAACACTGAAGCTTTCTTT. Full variable domain (rest looked up from reference TRBV7-3 and TRBJ1-1): GAGVSQTPSNKVTEKGKYVELRCDPISGHTALYWYRQSLGQGPEFLIYFQGTGAADDSGLPNDRFFAVRPEGSVSTLKIQRTERGDSAVYLCASSLIGANTEAFFGQGTRLTVV.

This clonotype was seen more than once but under ten times. This chain joins TRBV20-1 and TRBJ1-5; 7 positions match TRBD1. Germline CDR1 and CDR2: DFQATT and SNEGSKA (reference sequence). The CDR3 is 15 residues long. J lost 7 bases, V lost 0 bases, and 9 bases had no gene match. The CDR3: CSARDLGTVSQPQHF. The DNA of the CDR3 is TGCAGTGCTAGAGACCTCGGGACAGTATCCCAGCCCCAGCATTTT.

Many counts were recorded for this clonotype. This chain connects TRBV7-8 to TRBJ2-7; D perhaps matches TRBD2 (5 bases). Germline CDR1 SGHVS, CDR2 FQNEAQ. V was trimmed by 5 bases and J by 0 bases, leaving 14 bases between them. The CDR3 sequence is 15 residues long. Written as DNA, the CDR3 is TGTGCCAGCAGCCCCGGAGACTATAGCTCCTACGAGCAGTACTTC. Its translation is CASSPGDYSSYEQYF.

This chain joins TRBV4-1 and TRBJ1-1; D is unresolved. Between the trimmed V and J ends, which lost 3 bases and 1 base, there was a span of 9 bases. Germline assignment: CDR1 MGHRA and CDR2 YSYEKL. This CDR3 has 14 amino acids. The CDR3: CASSHRRGNTEAFF. The DNA of the CDR3 is TGCGCCAGCAGCCATCGGAGAGGGAACACTGAAGCTTTCTTT.

There are many counts of this clonotype. This chain uses TRBV7-2 with TRBJ2-1, with 9 bases fitting TRBD2. Germline V gene data show CDR1 as SGHTA and CDR2 as FQGNSA. The CDR3 is 16 residues long. Unmatched junction bases numbered 2, after V lost 0 bases and J lost 2 bases. As DNA, the CDR3 is TGTGCCAGCAGCTTAGCGCGACTAGCGGCCTACAATGAGCAGTTCTTC. Translated: CASSLARLAAYNEQFF.

This clonotype was seen ten or more times. The J gene is TRBJ2-1, the V gene TRBV7-9; TRBD1 might be the D (6 bases). Between the trimmed V and J ends, which lost 1 base and 8 bases, there was a span of 6 bases. Germline CDR1 SEHNR, CDR2 FQNEAQ (reference sequence). The CDR3 has 12 amino acids. The CDR3 nucleotides read TGTGCCAGCAGCTTAGAGGGGGATGAGCAGTTCTTC. It encodes CASSLEGDEQFF.

This sequence joins TRBV13 and TRBJ2-7; D is possibly TRBD2 (5 bases). This CDR3 region has 15 residues. V lost 4 bases and J lost 1, with 14 bases in between. From germline, CDR1 is PRHDT and CDR2 FYEKMQ (reference sequence). CDR3 amino acids: CASSYWGDGSYEQYF. Here the CDR3 DNA reads TGTGCCAGCAGCTACTGGGGAGATGGGTCCTACGAGCAGTACTTC.